The rows below give T cell receptor beta chains drawn from one sample of a study of technical replicates of blood from several donors. Only in-frame clones appear in the TCRdb table, and some are missing; sequencing was by immunoSEQ multiplex PCR. The table has about 72,000 clones, about 95% seen once. Input material: T cells isolated from PBMCs. The receptors stem from a human donor in good health. Both conserved end residues are part of each CDR3. A D gene is named only where the DNA matches it firmly. Clone size is not always given. Where it is, it says once, few, many or a class for expanded clones.

D: TRBD1
size: .
V: TRBV5-1
J: TRBJ2-7
DNA: TGCGCCAGCAGCCAACCGACAGGGGGTTTTTACGAGCAGTACTTC
CDR3: CASSQPTGGFYEQYF

D: .
size: .
V: TRBV28
J: TRBJ1-3
DNA: TGTGCCAGCAGCGGAGGGTCTGCTGGAAACACCATATATTTT
CDR3: CASSGGSAGNTIYF

D: TRBD1
size: .
V: TRBV25-1
J: TRBJ1-4
DNA: TGTGCCAGCAGTGATCGGGACAGGGAGGAAAAACTGTTTTTT
CDR3: CASSDRDREEKLFF

D: .
size: .
V: TRBV7-9
J: TRBJ2-4
DNA: TGTGCCAGCAGCCGTACCCCGGCGGGGTCCTCCAAAAACATTCAGTACTTC
CDR3: CASSRTPAGSSKNIQYF

D: .
size: .
V: TRBV29-1
J: TRBJ1-4
DNA: TGCAGCGTTGGAGGATCTAATGAAAAACTGTTTTTT
CDR3: CSVGGSNEKLFF

D: TRBD1
size: .
V: TRBV6-1
J: TRBJ1-5
DNA: TGTGCCAGCAGCCGACAGGGGAATCAGCCCCAGCATTTT
CDR3: CASSRQGNQPQHF

D: TRBD1
size: .
V: TRBV27
J: TRBJ1-1
DNA: TGTGCCAGCACCCCGGGACAGGGGGCGGTTGAAGCTTTCTTT
CDR3: CASTPGQGAVEAFF

D: TRBD1
size: .
V: TRBV27
J: TRBJ2-3
DNA: TGTGCCAGCAGTTTATTTGACAGGGGGCTATCAGATACGCAGTATTTT
CDR3: CASSLFDRGLSDTQYF

D: TRBD2
size: .
V: TRBV28
J: TRBJ2-2
DNA: TGTGCCAGCAGTTCCGGGCTAGCGGGGGTGCGGGAGCTGTTTTTT
CDR3: CASSSGLAGVRELFF

D: TRBD2
size: few
V: TRBV6-1
J: TRBJ2-5
DNA: TGTGCCAGCAGTGAAGAAAGTGGGGAGGGGCCGGAGACCCAGTACTTC
CDR3: CASSEESGEGPETQYF

D: TRBD2
size: once
V: TRBV4-2
J: TRBJ2-1
DNA: TGTGCCAGCAGTCAAGGGCGGGGGGGCTCCTACAATGAGCAGTTCTTC
CDR3: CASSQGRGGSYNEQFF

D: TRBD1
size: once
V: TRBV7-6
J: TRBJ1-5
DNA: TGTGCCAGCAGCTTAGGGACAGGGGGTGATCAGCCCCAGCATTTT
CDR3: CASSLGTGGDQPQHF

D: .
size: .
V: TRBV30
J: TRBJ1-5
DNA: TGTGCCTGGAGTGATTTCGGGGGCAATCAGCCCCAGCATTTT
CDR3: CAWSDFGGNQPQHF

D: .
size: once
V: TRBV19
J: TRBJ2-6
DNA: TGTGCCAGTAGTACGCCCCGCCAGGGAGGGGGCTCTGGGGCCAACGTCCTGACTTTC
CDR3: CASSTPRQGGGSGANVLTF

D: TRBD1
size: .
V: TRBV11-2
J: TRBJ1-2
DNA: TGTGCCAGCACCGAGGACAGGTTAAACTATGGCTACACCTTC
CDR3: CASTEDRLNYGYTF

D: .
size: .
V: TRBV7-4
J: TRBJ1-1
DNA: TGTGCCAGCAGCTCAATCGGGGAAGCTTTCTTT
CDR3: CASSSIGEAFF

D: TRBD1
size: .
V: TRBV11-2
J: TRBJ1-2
DNA: TGTGCCAGCAGCTCCCCGGTACAGGGGGGCTATGGCTACACCTTC
CDR3: CASSSPVQGGYGYTF

D: TRBD2
size: .
V: TRBV15
J: TRBJ2-2
DNA: TGTGCCACCAGCAGAGAGGGAGGGAAGAACACCGGGGAGCTGTTTTTT
CDR3: CATSREGGKNTGELFF

D: TRBD1
size: .
V: TRBV10-2
J: TRBJ2-7
DNA: TGCGCCAGCAGTGACACCGGGACAGCGAACTACGAGCAGTACTTC
CDR3: CASSDTGTANYEQYF

D: .
size: once
V: TRBV6-5
J: TRBJ1-3
DNA: TGTGCCAGCAGTTACTCGGGCTCTAACACAAGGAACACCATATATTTT
CDR3: CASSYSGSNTRNTIYF

D: .
size: .
V: TRBV27
J: TRBJ2-6
DNA: TGTGCCAGCAGTTTACTAGCAGGGGAGTCTGGGGCCAACGTCCTGACTTTC
CDR3: CASSLLAGESGANVLTF

D: TRBD1
size: .
V: TRBV18
J: TRBJ1-2
DNA: TGTGCCAGCTCACCCGGGACAGCGGCAATCTATGGCTACACCTTC
CDR3: CASSPGTAAIYGYTF

D: .
size: .
V: TRBV2
J: TRBJ1-4
DNA: TGTGCCAGCAACGATATTCTAGGCGGAAAACTGTTTTTT
CDR3: CASNDILGGKLFF

D: .
size: .
V: TRBV6-5
J: TRBJ1-4
DNA: TGTGCCAGCAGTTACTACTCAACTAATGAAAAACTGTTTTTT
CDR3: CASSYYSTNEKLFF

D: TRBD1
size: few
V: TRBV27
J: TRBJ1-2
DNA: TGTGCCAGCAAAACAGGGGGCCATGGCTACACCTTC
CDR3: CASKTGGHGYTF

D: TRBD1
size: .
V: TRBV10-2
J: TRBJ1-1
DNA: TGCGCCAGCAGTGAGTTGCAGGGGGGATATGAAGCTTTCTTT
CDR3: CASSELQGGYEAFF

D: .
size: .
V: TRBV5-6
J: TRBJ2-3
DNA: TGTGCCAGCAGCTTGACCGCTATTCCCGATACGCAGTATTTT
CDR3: CASSLTAIPDTQYF

D: .
size: once
V: TRBV29-1
J: TRBJ1-2
DNA: TGCAGCGTTGAAGGGCAGGGAACCATCTATGGCTACACCTTC
CDR3: CSVEGQGTIYGYTF

D: TRBD1
size: .
V: TRBV23-1
J: TRBJ2-7
DNA: TGCGCCAGCAGTCGCCTCCGTATTACGGGACAGGGGCACGAGCAGTACTTC
CDR3: CASSRLRITGQGHEQYF

D: .
size: once
V: TRBV27
J: TRBJ1-2
DNA: TGTGCCAGCAGTTCTGGACAGCCCCTTTATGGCTACACCTTC
CDR3: CASSSGQPLYGYTF

D: .
size: .
V: TRBV2
J: TRBJ1-2
DNA: TGTGCCAGCAGTGCCCCGGGAGTAGCGACCTTC
CDR3: CASSAPGVATF